This record covers a single TCR beta chain. Its antigen remains unknown. This sample was taken from a study of cytomegalovirus exposure and HLA in healthy donors. V dropped 4 bases and J dropped 0 bases, with 16 bases sitting between them. CDR1 SGHRS and CDR2 YFSETQ come from the germline V gene. The CDR3 loop spans 17 amino acids. PCR was performed using 60 Vbeta and 13 Jbeta primers. Clones were read by immunoSEQ multiplex PCR, and TCRdb kept only the in-frame ones, dropping some. The sample lists around 85,000 clones; roughly three quarters were seen once. Study-wide findings and caveats: HLA-A and HLA-B allele assignments for most subjects were reportedly predicted accurately using TCR beta sequences.

Sequencing was done on a sample of PBMCs. This TCR came from a woman aged 45-65 years in good health and CMV-seropositive. The gene calls are TRBV5-1 and TRBJ2-2, with D uncertain. The CDR3 DNA is TGCGCCAGCAGCCTTCTTCCCCCCACAGCGAACACCGGGGAGCTGTTTTTT. This gives the protein CASSLLPPTANTGELFF.